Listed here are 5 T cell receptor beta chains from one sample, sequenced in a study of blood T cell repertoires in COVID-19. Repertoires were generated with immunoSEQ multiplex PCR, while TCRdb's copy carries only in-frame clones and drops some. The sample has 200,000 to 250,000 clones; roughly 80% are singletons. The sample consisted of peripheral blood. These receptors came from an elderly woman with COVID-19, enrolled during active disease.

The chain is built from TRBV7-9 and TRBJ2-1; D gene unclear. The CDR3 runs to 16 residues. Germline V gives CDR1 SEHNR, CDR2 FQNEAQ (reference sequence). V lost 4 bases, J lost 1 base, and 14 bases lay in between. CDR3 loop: CASSYGLGSSYNEQFF. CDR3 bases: TGTGCCAGCAGCTATGGTCTGGGCAGTTCCTACAATGAGCAGTTCTTC.

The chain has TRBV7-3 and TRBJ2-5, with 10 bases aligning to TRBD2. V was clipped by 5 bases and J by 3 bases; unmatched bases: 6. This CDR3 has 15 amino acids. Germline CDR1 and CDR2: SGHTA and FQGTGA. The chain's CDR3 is CASSPMSGGEETQYF. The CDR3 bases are TGTGCCAGCAGCCCCATGAGCGGGGGGGAAGAGACCCAGTACTTC.

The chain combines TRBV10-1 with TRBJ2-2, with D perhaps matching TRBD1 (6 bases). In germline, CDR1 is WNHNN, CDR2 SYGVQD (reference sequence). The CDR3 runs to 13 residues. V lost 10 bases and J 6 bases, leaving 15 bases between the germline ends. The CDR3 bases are TGCGCCAATCCAGACAGGCTCGCCGGGGAGCTGTTTTTT. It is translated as CANPDRLAGELFF.

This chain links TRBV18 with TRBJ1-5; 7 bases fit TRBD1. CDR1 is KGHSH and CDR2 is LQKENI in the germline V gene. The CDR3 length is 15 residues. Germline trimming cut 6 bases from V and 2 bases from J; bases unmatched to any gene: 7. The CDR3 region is CASSQVGGGNQPQHF. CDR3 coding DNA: TGTGCCAGCTCCCAAGTAGGGGGCGGCAATCAGCCCCAGCATTTT.

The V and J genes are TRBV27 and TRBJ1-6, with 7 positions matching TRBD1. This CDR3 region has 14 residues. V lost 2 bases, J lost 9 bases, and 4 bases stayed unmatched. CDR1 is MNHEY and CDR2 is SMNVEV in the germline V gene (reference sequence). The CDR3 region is CASSLNRGVSPLHF. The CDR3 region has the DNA TGTGCCAGCAGTTTAAACAGGGGAGTTTCACCCCTCCACTTT.